These T cell receptor beta chains were read from a single sample in a study of siplizumab effects on memory and regulatory T cells. Assay: immunoSEQ multiplex PCR; the TCRdb copy retains only in-frame clones and omits some. Among approximately 58,000 clones, 93% were seen once, and the ten largest hold less than 40%. Sequences were obtained from CD8+ T cells sorted from blood. The receptors here all came from a human donor in good health. Both conserved end residues are part of each CDR3. D genes are given only for firm matches. Rows may omit the clone size; those that give it use once, few, many or a size class.

CDR3 DNA: TGTGCCACCAGCAGTCTGGGACAGGGATGGGCAGATTCACCCCTCCACTTT
CDR3 protein: CATSSLGQGWADSPLHF
D gene: TRBD1
J gene: TRBJ1-6
clone size: -
V gene: TRBV15

CDR3 DNA: TGTGCCAGCAGCTCTCCTAGCGGCGAGCAGTTCTTC
CDR3 protein: CASSSPSGEQFF
D gene: TRBD2
J gene: TRBJ2-1
clone size: -
V gene: TRBV7-6

CDR3 DNA: TGTGCCTGGAGCCTAGGGGATGCAACTAATGAAAAACTGTTTTTT
CDR3 protein: CAWSLGDATNEKLFF
D gene: -
J gene: TRBJ1-4
clone size: -
V gene: TRBV30

CDR3 DNA: TGTGCCAGCAGCCAAGATCCCCAGGGTTTGAACACTGAAGCTTTCTTT
CDR3 protein: CASSQDPQGLNTEAFF
D gene: -
J gene: TRBJ1-1
clone size: -
V gene: TRBV4-2

CDR3 DNA: TGTGCCAGCACCCGGGGCCCGGGAGCCGGGAACGAGCAGTACTTC
CDR3 protein: CASTRGPGAGNEQYF
D gene: -
J gene: TRBJ2-7
clone size: -
V gene: TRBV6-5

CDR3 DNA: TGTGCCAGCAGCGTAGGGCTAGCGGGGTCCTACGAGCAGTACTTC
CDR3 protein: CASSVGLAGSYEQYF
D gene: TRBD2
J gene: TRBJ2-7
clone size: -
V gene: TRBV9

CDR3 DNA: TGTGCCAGCAGTTTATCGAAGGACAGGGTTTACTCTGGGGCCAACGTCCTGACTTTC
CDR3 protein: CASSLSKDRVYSGANVLTF
D gene: TRBD1
J gene: TRBJ2-6
clone size: -
V gene: TRBV27

CDR3 DNA: TGTGCCAGCAGCAATACAGGGCGCTACGAGCAGTACTTC
CDR3 protein: CASSNTGRYEQYF
D gene: -
J gene: TRBJ2-7
clone size: -
V gene: TRBV11-3

CDR3 DNA: TGCGCCAGCAGCTCCAGCGAGGGCTTCACTGAAGCTTTCTTT
CDR3 protein: CASSSSEGFTEAFF
D gene: -
J gene: TRBJ1-1
clone size: -
V gene: TRBV5-1

CDR3 DNA: TGTGCCAGCGCGGCGAACTCGCTAACCAGCTGCGAGCAGTACTTC
CDR3 protein: CASAANSLTSCEQYF
D gene: -
J gene: TRBJ2-7
clone size: -
V gene: TRBV4-2

CDR3 DNA: TGTGCCAGCACCACACTTACGGACAGGGGAAGGGTGTGGGGCTACACCTTC
CDR3 protein: CASTTLTDRGRVWGYTF
D gene: TRBD1
J gene: TRBJ1-2
clone size: -
V gene: TRBV27

CDR3 DNA: TGTGCCAGTAGTAATGTCCAGGGATACTCTGGGGCCAACGTCCTGACTTTC
CDR3 protein: CASSNVQGYSGANVLTF
D gene: -
J gene: TRBJ2-6
clone size: -
V gene: TRBV19

CDR3 DNA: TGTGCCTGGAGCGAACCGGGACAGGGGGTTGCCTACGAGCAGTACTTC
CDR3 protein: CAWSEPGQGVAYEQYF
D gene: TRBD1
J gene: TRBJ2-7
clone size: -
V gene: TRBV30

CDR3 DNA: TGTGCCAGCAGCTCCCGAACATGGACTTTCTTT
CDR3 protein: CASSSRTWTFF
D gene: -
J gene: TRBJ1-1
clone size: -
V gene: TRBV7-8

CDR3 DNA: TGTGCAAGCAGTGTCTGGCGGGAGTACAATGAGCAGTTCTTC
CDR3 protein: CASSVWREYNEQFF
D gene: TRBD2
J gene: TRBJ2-1
clone size: -
V gene: TRBV7-9

CDR3 DNA: TGTGCCAGCAGTGACTTACGGAACTCCTACGAGCAGTACTTC
CDR3 protein: CASSDLRNSYEQYF
D gene: -
J gene: TRBJ2-7
clone size: -
V gene: TRBV28

CDR3 DNA: TGTGCCAGCAGTTACAACGGAGAGACCTACGAGCAGTACTTC
CDR3 protein: CASSYNGETYEQYF
D gene: -
J gene: TRBJ2-7
clone size: once
V gene: TRBV6-5

CDR3 DNA: TGTGCCAGCAGCGACGGACTAGCGGGAGGCACCGGGGAGCTGTTTTTT
CDR3 protein: CASSDGLAGGTGELFF
D gene: TRBD2
J gene: TRBJ2-2
clone size: -
V gene: TRBV9

CDR3 DNA: TGCGCCAGCAGCTTACGGACAGGGGACTATGGCTACACCTTC
CDR3 protein: CASSLRTGDYGYTF
D gene: TRBD1
J gene: TRBJ1-2
clone size: -
V gene: TRBV4-1

CDR3 DNA: TGTGCCTGGAGTGATGGCCTAGCGGGACCCTACGAGCAGTACTTC
CDR3 protein: CAWSDGLAGPYEQYF
D gene: TRBD2
J gene: TRBJ2-7
clone size: -
V gene: TRBV30

CDR3 DNA: TGTGCCAGCAGCGCGGGGACTAGCGGGAGATTAACAGATACGCAGTATTTT
CDR3 protein: CASSAGTSGRLTDTQYF
D gene: TRBD2
J gene: TRBJ2-3
clone size: -
V gene: TRBV9

CDR3 DNA: TGTGCCAGCAGTGAAGTTACGGGAAGCGGCTACACCTTC
CDR3 protein: CASSEVTGSGYTF
D gene: -
J gene: TRBJ1-2
clone size: -
V gene: TRBV6-1

CDR3 DNA: TGTGCCAGCATGGGGGTTGGGACCGGGGAGCTGTTTTTT
CDR3 protein: CASMGVGTGELFF
D gene: -
J gene: TRBJ2-2
clone size: -
V gene: TRBV9

CDR3 DNA: TGTGCCAGCAGCCCATCGACTCTTAGCTACGAGCAGTACTTC
CDR3 protein: CASSPSTLSYEQYF
D gene: -
J gene: TRBJ2-7
clone size: -
V gene: TRBV5-5

CDR3 DNA: TGTGCCAGCAGTTTCCAAGCGGGAGGCCGTCAAGAGACCCAGTACTTC
CDR3 protein: CASSFQAGGRQETQYF
D gene: TRBD2
J gene: TRBJ2-5
clone size: -
V gene: TRBV27

CDR3 DNA: TGTGCCAGCAGTGGTAGGGCCACTTACTCACCCCTCCACTTT
CDR3 protein: CASSGRATYSPLHF
D gene: -
J gene: TRBJ1-6
clone size: -
V gene: TRBV25-1

CDR3 DNA: TGTGCCAGTAGGAGTCCGGACAGAACCTACGAGCAGTACTTC
CDR3 protein: CASRSPDRTYEQYF
D gene: -
J gene: TRBJ2-7
clone size: -
V gene: TRBV19

CDR3 DNA: TGTGCCAGCAGTTACTTAGGGGTAGATCAGCCCCAGCATTTT
CDR3 protein: CASSYLGVDQPQHF
D gene: -
J gene: TRBJ1-5
clone size: -
V gene: TRBV6-6

CDR3 DNA: TGCAGCGCGGGAGGGGGACAGGGGACCTACGAGCAGTACTTC
CDR3 protein: CSAGGGQGTYEQYF
D gene: TRBD1
J gene: TRBJ2-7
clone size: -
V gene: TRBV29-1